The rows below give T cell receptor beta chains drawn from one sample of a study of blood T cell repertoires in COVID-19. Clones were sequenced by immunoSEQ multiplex PCR, and TCRdb holds only the in-frame ones, with some missing. The sample consists of some 350,000 clones, over 70% of them appearing once. The sample comprised peripheral blood. The receptors stem from a woman aged 50 to 65 with COVID-19, enrolled during active disease. The CDR3 runs from the conserved cysteine through the conserved F or W. The D gene is left open where the match is weak. Clone size, where shown, is once, few, many, or a class for clones that have expanded.

>TRBV9|NA|NA|TRBJ2-7
TGTGCCAGCAGCGTAGCGCCCGGGGTCGAGCAGTACTTC
CASSVAPGVEQYF
>TRBV2|NA|few|TRBJ1-5
TGTGCCAGCAGTGAGGTGCAGGGGTATGGCAATCAGCCCCAGCATTTT
CASSEVQGYGNQPQHF
>TRBV10-3|NA|NA|TRBJ1-2
TGTGCCATCAGTGGCTCTTTGGGATTGGGAGCTCTTAACTATGGCTACACCTTC
CAISGSLGLGALNYGYTF
>TRBV15|TRBD1|NA|TRBJ1-3
TGTGCCACCAGCAGGGGGGCCGGGACAGGGGGAAACACCATATATTTT
CATSRGAGTGGNTIYF
>TRBV27|NA|NA|TRBJ1-6
TGTGCCAGCAGTTTATCGGTAAAACAGGGTAGCTCCTATAATTCACCCCTCCACTTT
CASSLSVKQGSSYNSPLHF
>TRBV27|TRBD1|NA|TRBJ1-6
TGTGCCAGCAAGGGACAGCAAAATTCACCCCTCCACTTT
CASKGQQNSPLHF
>TRBV19|NA|NA|TRBJ2-3
TGTGCCAGTGCCCCGGGGTGGGGGCCCGCGCAGTATTTT
CASAPGWGPAQYF
>TRBV6-4|NA|NA|TRBJ2-1
TGTGCCAGCAGTGACATCGCGACTAGGTTTAATGAGCAGTTCTTC
CASSDIATRFNEQFF
>TRBV29-1|NA|NA|TRBJ2-7
TGCAGCGTTGAAAAGGGGGCCTACGAGCAGTACTTC
CSVEKGAYEQYF
>TRBV6-6|NA|few|TRBJ1-2
TGTGCCAGCAGGGTAGCAGGGTTCGATGGCTACACCTTC
CASRVAGFDGYTF
>TRBV5-4|NA|NA|TRBJ2-2
TGTGCCAGCAGCTTGGACGGGAGTGAAACCGGGGAGCTGTTTTTT
CASSLDGSETGELFF
>TRBV6-5|TRBD1|NA|TRBJ2-5
TGTGCCAGCACGATGACAGGGACAGAGACCCAGTACTTC
CASTMTGTETQYF
>TRBV5-1|TRBD1|NA|TRBJ1-2
TGCGCCAGCAGCTTGGAGGGGCGGACAGGGGTGATCGGCTACACCTTC
CASSLEGRTGVIGYTF
>TRBV3-1/TRBV3-2|TRBD2|NA|TRBJ2-1
TGTGCCAGCAGCCATCCGAAGACTAGCTCAATATCCTACAATGAGCAGTTCTTC
CASSHPKTSSISYNEQFF
>TRBV4-1|TRBD1|NA|TRBJ1-1
TGCGCCAGCAGCCACTCCGGGACAGGGTACACTGAAGCTTTCTTT
CASSHSGTGYTEAFF
>TRBV9|TRBD2|NA|TRBJ2-1
TGTGCCAGCAGCACCCGGACTAGCGGAGGGGGGGTCTACAATGAGCAGTTCTTC
CASSTRTSGGGVYNEQFF
>TRBV20-1|TRBD2|NA|TRBJ2-4
TGCAGTGCTAGTTCCGGGGGGGCCAAAAACATTCAGTACTTC
CSASSGGAKNIQYF
>TRBV7-7|TRBD2|few|TRBJ2-1
TGTGCTAGCAGCTTAGCGCTAGCGGGCTCCTACAATGAGCAGTTCTTC
CASSLALAGSYNEQFF
>TRBV6-1|NA|NA|TRBJ1-2
TGTGCCAGCAGTGAAGGAGGCGGGCAGGAGGGGCTTGGCTACACCTTC
CASSEGGGQEGLGYTF
>TRBV11-2|TRBD2|NA|TRBJ2-7
TGTGCCAGCAGCCCGTCCCCCGGGACTAGCGGGAAGGTGTGGGAGCAGTACTTC
CASSPSPGTSGKVWEQYF
>TRBV11-3|NA|many|TRBJ1-2
TGTGCCAGCAGTGGAAGGACAGCCAATAAGTACTATGGCTACACCTTC
CASSGRTANKYYGYTF
>TRBV19|NA|NA|TRBJ1-5
TGTGCCAGTAGGGGGGCCACCTCGGGCAATCAGCCCCAGCATTTT
CASRGATSGNQPQHF
>TRBV29-1|NA|NA|TRBJ2-1
TGCAGCGGAATGACAAGGGGGTGGAATGAGCAGTTCTTC
CSGMTRGWNEQFF
>TRBV6-2/TRBV6-3|NA|NA|TRBJ2-2
TGTGCCAGCAGTCATATAAAACTAGCTGGGGACACCGGGGAGCTGTTTTTT
CASSHIKLAGDTGELFF
>TRBV6-5|TRBD1|once|TRBJ1-2
TGTGCCAGCACCCAACCCGACAGGGAAATCTATGGCTACACCTTC
CASTQPDREIYGYTF
>TRBV4-1|NA|NA|TRBJ2-5
TGCGCCAGCAGCCAAGGGGGGGCGGGAGCCCCAACAGAGACCCAGTACTTC
CASSQGGAGAPTETQYF
>TRBV11-1|TRBD1|NA|TRBJ1-1
TGTGCCAGCAGCTTAACGAGACAGGGGGCGGGCACTGAAGCTTTCTTT
CASSLTRQGAGTEAFF
>TRBV4-2|NA|once|TRBJ2-7
TGTGCCAGCAGCCAAGATCTTAGCAGCGGTAACTACGAGCAGTACTTC
CASSQDLSSGNYEQYF
>TRBV19|TRBD2|NA|TRBJ2-1
TGTGCCAGTAGTCGTAGCGGGAGGGCCAATGAGCAGTTCTTC
CASSRSGRANEQFF
>TRBV27|TRBD2|NA|TRBJ2-1
TGTGCCAGCAGTGCGCGGACTAGAAGCCCCAACAATGAGCAGTTCTTC
CASSARTRSPNNEQFF
>TRBV18|TRBD1|NA|TRBJ2-5
TGTGCCAGCTCACCCACGCCGGGACAGCTCCAAGAGACCCAGTACTTC
CASSPTPGQLQETQYF
>TRBV19|TRBD1|NA|TRBJ1-1
TGTGCCAGTAAGGGGACAGTGGGCCGGGCTGCTGAAGCTTTCTTT
CASKGTVGRAAEAFF
>TRBV2|TRBD1|once|TRBJ1-1
TGTGCCAGCAGTTGGCAGGGGGGCATGAACACTGAAGCTTTCTTT
CASSWQGGMNTEAFF
>TRBV18|NA|NA|TRBJ1-2
TGTGCCAGCTCACCACCTAGGGGGATCTATGGCTACACCTTC
CASSPPRGIYGYTF
>TRBV3-1/TRBV3-2|TRBD2|once|TRBJ2-7
TGTGCCAGCAGCCAAGGACTAGCGTGGTCCTACGAGCAGTACTTC
CASSQGLAWSYEQYF
>TRBV2|NA|NA|TRBJ1-1
TGTGCCAGCAGTGAAGTATCAGTGAACACTGAAGCTTTCTTT
CASSEVSVNTEAFF
>TRBV6-2/TRBV6-3|TRBD1|once|TRBJ1-2
TGTGCCAGCAGTCTGACAGGGGTGGATGGCTACACCTTC
CASSLTGVDGYTF
>TRBV18|NA|NA|TRBJ1-4
TGTGCCAGCTCACCGGTCGAAGCTGGAAAACTGTTTTTT
CASSPVEAGKLFF
>TRBV6-6|TRBD2|NA|TRBJ2-1
TGTGCCAGCAGTCCTGGACTAGCGGGAAGGGATGAGCAGTTCTTC
CASSPGLAGRDEQFF
>TRBV7-2|NA|NA|TRBJ1-4
TGTGCCAGCAGCTTGACCTACACGGAGACTGAAAAACTGTTTTTT
CASSLTYTETEKLFF
>TRBV4-1|TRBD2|NA|TRBJ2-1
TGCGCCAGCAGCCAAGGGACTAGCGCTAACAATGAGCAGTTCTTC
CASSQGTSANNEQFF
>TRBV7-2|TRBD2|NA|TRBJ2-7
TGTGCCAGCAGCTTAGGGACTAGCGGGAGTAACGAGCAGTACTTC
CASSLGTSGSNEQYF
>TRBV7-3|TRBD2|NA|TRBJ2-2
TGTGCCAGCAGCTCCGGACTAGCGGGAGCCACCGGGGAGCTGTTTTTT
CASSSGLAGATGELFF
>TRBV13|TRBD1|NA|TRBJ1-6
TGTGCCAGCAGCCTAAGGTATTCGGACAGGGGTGTCTCACCCCTCCACTTT
CASSLRYSDRGVSPLHF
>TRBV3-1/TRBV3-2|NA|NA|TRBJ1-2
TGTGCTACCCGGGGGGGATCTAACTATGGCTACACCTTC
CATRGGSNYGYTF
>TRBV7-2|TRBD2|NA|TRBJ2-1
TGTGCCAGCAGCTTTTCTTCTAGCGGGACTTACAATGAGCAGTTCTTC
CASSFSSSGTYNEQFF
>TRBV18|TRBD1|few|TRBJ2-1
TGTGCCAGCTCACCGATCGGGACAGGGAACAATGAGCAGTTCTTC
CASSPIGTGNNEQFF
>TRBV4-2|NA|NA|TRBJ2-1
TGTGCCAGCAGCCAAGGGACTACAAGCGGGTCGAATGAGCAGTTCTTC
CASSQGTTSGSNEQFF
>TRBV29-1|TRBD1|NA|TRBJ2-1
TGCAGCGTTGAAATTCTGGGACAGGTGTACAATGAGCAGTTCTTC
CSVEILGQVYNEQFF
>TRBV5-4|TRBD1|NA|TRBJ2-7
TGTGCCAGCAGCTTGGTCGGGACAGGGGGCTACGAGCAGTACTTC
CASSLVGTGGYEQYF
>TRBV6-5|TRBD1|NA|TRBJ1-5
TGTGCCAGCAGTATAACAGGGGGCAATCAGCCCCAGCATTTT
CASSITGGNQPQHF